The 17 T cell receptor beta chains presented below share a single source sample, sequenced in a study of blood T cell repertoires in COVID-19. Profiled with immunoSEQ multiplex PCR; TCRdb holds only in-frame clones, not every one. The table shows under 45,000 clones, with about 77% occurring only once. Sequences were obtained from peripheral blood. Source of these receptors: a man aged 55-75 years with acute or convalescent COVID-19.

J is TRBJ1-1 and V is TRBV4-3, with 7 bases fitting TRBD1. The CDR3 sequence is 16 residues long. The germline gives CDR1 LGHNA, CDR2 YSLEER. Trimming removed 1 base from V and 5 bases from J; junction bases left unmatched: 10. This CDR3 reads CASSQGGDRVVTEAFF. CDR3 sequence (DNA): TGCGCCAGCAGCCAAGGGGGAGACAGGGTGGTGACTGAAGCTTTCTTT.

The chain is built from TRBV6-6 and TRBJ2-7; TRBD1 agrees at 11 bases. From germline, CDR1 is MNHNY and CDR2 SVGAGI (reference sequence). This CDR3 comprises 13 residues. The ends lost 6 bases at V and 8 bases at J; junction bases unmatched: 6. The CDR3: CASRVGQGAQQYF. Here the CDR3 DNA reads TGTGCCAGCAGAGTAGGACAGGGGGCCCAGCAGTACTTC.

This clone was seen a single time. V and J are TRBV7-2 and TRBJ2-3, with unresolved D. V was pared by 1 base and J by 2 bases, with 4 bases between. In germline, CDR1 is SGHTA, CDR2 FQGNSA. This CDR3 spans 13 amino acids. The CDR3 DNA reads TGTGCCAGCAGCTTAGGCGCCACAGATACGCAGTATTTT. The encoded protein is CASSLGATDTQYF. Supplemented by reference TRBV7-2 and TRBJ2-3, the full variable domain reads GAGVSQSPSNKVTEKGKDVELRCDPISGHTALYWYRQSLGQGLEFLIYFQGNSAPDKSGLPSDRFSAERTGGSVSTLTIQRTQQEDSAVYLCASSLGATDTQYFGPGTRLTVL.

The genes are TRBV3-1 (or the pseudogene TRBV3-2) and TRBJ1-5; TRBD1 agrees at 8 bases. V dropped 3 bases and J dropped 4; count of bases not matched to a gene: 11. This CDR3 has 17 residues. CDR1 and CDR2 from the germline V gene are LGHDT and YNNKEL (reference sequence). The CDR3 loop is CASSQGQAEKANQPQHF. As DNA, the CDR3 is TGTGCCAGCAGCCAGGGACAGGCTGAAAAAGCAAATCAGCCCCAGCATTTT.

V usage is TRBV19 and J usage is TRBJ1-4, with D tentatively TRBD1 (5 bases). Germline CDR1 and CDR2: LNHDA and SQIVND (reference sequence). V was trimmed by 5 bases and J by 10 bases, leaving 11 bases between them. This CDR3 has 12 amino acids. CDR3: CASSVYGGKLFF. The CDR3 DNA is TGTGCCAGTAGTGTGTACGGGGGAAAACTGTTTTTT.

CDR3 bases: TGTGCCAGCAGTTTAAGAACAGAAAGTAATGAAAAACTGTTTTTT. It codes for CASSLRTESNEKLFF. V gene TRBV27 combines with J gene TRBJ1-4, with D uncertain. This CDR3 comprises 15 residues. Trimming removed 2 bases from V and 4 bases from J, with 11 bases in between. Germline CDR1 and CDR2: MNHEY and SMNVEV (reference sequence).

The chain carries TRBV9 and TRBJ1-1, with 7 positions matching TRBD1. Losses at the gene ends were 0 bases for V and 8 bases for J; bases not matched to a gene: 7. The V gene's germline CDR1 is SGDLS and CDR2 YYNGEE. CDR3 length: 14 amino acids. CDR3 sequence reads: CASSVDRVDREAFF. The CDR3 DNA reads TGTGCCAGCAGCGTAGATAGGGTGGACAGGGAAGCTTTCTTT. The full variable domain, rest sourced from reference TRBV9 and TRBJ1-1, is DSGVTQTPKHLITATGQRVTLRCSPRSGDLSVYWYQQSLDQGLQFLIQYYNGEERAKGNILERFSAQQFPDLHSELNLSSLELGDSALYFCASSVDRVDREAFFGQGTRLTVV.

Only one count was recorded for this clone. In DNA, the CDR3 is TGTGCCAGCAGCGTGGGAGCAGGGGAAGTAGAGACCCAGTACTTC. This encodes CASSVGAGEVETQYF. The chain joins TRBV5-4 to TRBJ2-5; perhaps TRBD1 as D (6 bases). Germline V gives CDR1 SGHNT, CDR2 YYREEE (reference sequence). The CDR3 contains 15 residues. Trimming pared 4 bases from V and 4 bases from J, leaving 17 bases between.

Only a few counts were recorded for this clone. The chain joins TRBV11-2 to TRBJ1-1, with D unclear. The CDR3 runs 12 residues. Germline V CDR1 and CDR2: SGHAT, FQNNGV. Trimming removed 5 bases at V and 8 bases at J, with 12 bases between. The DNA of the CDR3 is TGTGCCAGCAGCCCAACTCGACACGAAGCTTTCTTT. Translated: CASSPTRHEAFF. The full variable domain, completed using reference TRBV11-2 and TRBJ1-1, is EAGVAQSPRYKIIEKRQSVAFWCNPISGHATLYWYQQILGQGPKLLIQFQNNGVVDDSQLPKDRFSAERLKGVDSTLKIQPAKLEDSAVYLCASSPTRHEAFFGQGTRLTVV.

The V and J genes are TRBV6-5 and TRBJ2-7; D possibly corresponds to TRBD1 (6 bases). Deletions cut 5 bases from V and 5 bases from J, with 13 bases between. Germline CDR1 reads MNHEY; CDR2 reads SVGAGI. The CDR3 is 13 amino acids. DNA of the CDR3: TGTGCCAGCAGTCCTACAGGGTCCCACGAGCAGTACTTC. Translation gives CASSPTGSHEQYF.

This chain joins TRBV6-1 and TRBJ1-2; D possibly corresponds to TRBD1 (5 bases). Germline V gene sequence: CDR1 MNHNS, CDR2 SASEGT. The CDR3 is 15 residues long. V lost 5 bases and J 0 bases, leaving 13 bases between the germline ends. The CDR3 protein is CASSFYRSPNYGYTF. The CDR3, as DNA: TGTGCCAGCAGTTTCTACAGGAGTCCTAACTATGGCTACACCTTC.

This clone has just a few counts. The chain recombines TRBV6-5 with TRBJ1-2; 10 bases fit TRBD1. After removal of 5 bases from V and 7 bases from J, the junction contained 10 bases not matched to a gene. The CDR3 totals 15 residues. CDR1 is MNHEY, CDR2 SVGAGI, per germline. This chain's CDR3 is CASSPISTGGSGYTF. The CDR3 DNA reads TGTGCCAGCAGTCCAATTTCGACAGGGGGCTCTGGCTACACCTTC.

J is TRBJ1-1 and V is TRBV12-3 or TRBV12-4; D is ambiguous. This CDR3 contains 12 residues. Trimming removed 4 bases at V and 0 bases at J, with 3 bases between. CDR3 sequence: CASSSVNTEAFF. CDR3 coding DNA: TGTGCCAGCAGTTCCGTGAACACTGAAGCTTTCTTT.

This clone was detected a few times. V is TRBV6-6 and J is TRBJ2-7; 10 bases line up with TRBD2. V lost 7 bases and J lost 3; bases outside the gene matches: 9. Germline CDR1 is MNHNY and CDR2 is SVGAGI (reference sequence). CDR3 length equals 15 residues. The CDR3 DNA follows: TGTGCCAGCACCCAGAGGCTAGCGGGAGACTACGAGCAGTACTTC. It encodes CASTQRLAGDYEQYF.

This clone occurred a few times. The J gene is TRBJ2-1, the V gene TRBV19; 7 bases align to TRBD2. The germline V gene has CDR1 LNHDA and CDR2 SQIVND (reference sequence). The CDR3 runs 17 residues. V dropped 7 bases and J dropped 0; count of bases not matched to a gene: 12. The DNA of the CDR3 is TGTGCCAGTACGGACTTAGCGGGCCCCAGCTCCTACAATGAGCAGTTCTTC. Translation gives CASTDLAGPSSYNEQFF.

The chain has TRBV6-2 or TRBV6-3 and TRBJ1-5, with 7 nucleotides matching TRBD1. V lost 6 bases and J lost 4; bases outside the gene matches: 9. Germline V gene sequence: CDR1 MNHEY, CDR2 SVGEGT. CDR3 size: 15 residues. In DNA, the CDR3 is TGTGCCAGCAGCGCCCTTGGACAGGTGAATCAGCCCCAGCATTTT. It yields the protein CASSALGQVNQPQHF.

This clone was observed a handful of times. This chain connects TRBV6-1 to TRBJ1-2; possibly TRBD1 for D (5 bases). Trimming left V 3 bases short and J 8 bases short, with 16 bases between. The CDR3 runs to 14 residues. In germline, CDR1 is MNHNS, CDR2 SASEGT. CDR3 coding DNA: TGTGCCAGCAGTGACCCTACGGGGGGTCGCGGCTACACCTTC. Its protein product is CASSDPTGGRGYTF.